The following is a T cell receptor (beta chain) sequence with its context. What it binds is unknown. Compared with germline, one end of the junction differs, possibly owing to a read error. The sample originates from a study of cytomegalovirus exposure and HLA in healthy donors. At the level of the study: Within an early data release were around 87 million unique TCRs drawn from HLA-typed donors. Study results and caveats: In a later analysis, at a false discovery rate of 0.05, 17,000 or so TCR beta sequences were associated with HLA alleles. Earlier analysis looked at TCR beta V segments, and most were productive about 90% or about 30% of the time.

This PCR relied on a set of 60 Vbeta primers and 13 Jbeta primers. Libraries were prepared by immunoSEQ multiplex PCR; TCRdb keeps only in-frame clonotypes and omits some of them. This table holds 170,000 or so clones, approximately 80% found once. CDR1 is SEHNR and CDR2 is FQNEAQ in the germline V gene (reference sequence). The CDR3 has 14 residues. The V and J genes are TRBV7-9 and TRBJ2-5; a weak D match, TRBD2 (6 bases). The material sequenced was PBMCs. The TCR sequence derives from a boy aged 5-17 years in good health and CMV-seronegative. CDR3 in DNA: TGTTCCAGCAGCCAGGGACTCCTACTGGAGACCCAGTACTTC. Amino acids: CSSSQGLLLETQYF.